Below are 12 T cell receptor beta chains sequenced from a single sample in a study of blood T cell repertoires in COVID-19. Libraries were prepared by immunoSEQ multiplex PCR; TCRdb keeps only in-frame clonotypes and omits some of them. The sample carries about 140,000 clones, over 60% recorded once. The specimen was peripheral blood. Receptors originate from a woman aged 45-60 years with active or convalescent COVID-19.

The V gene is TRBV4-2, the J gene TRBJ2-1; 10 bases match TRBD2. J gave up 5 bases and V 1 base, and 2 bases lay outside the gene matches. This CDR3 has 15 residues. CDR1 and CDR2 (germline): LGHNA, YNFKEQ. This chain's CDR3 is CASSQGTSGNNEQFF. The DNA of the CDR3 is TGTGCCAGCAGCCAAGGGACTAGCGGAAACAATGAGCAGTTCTTC.

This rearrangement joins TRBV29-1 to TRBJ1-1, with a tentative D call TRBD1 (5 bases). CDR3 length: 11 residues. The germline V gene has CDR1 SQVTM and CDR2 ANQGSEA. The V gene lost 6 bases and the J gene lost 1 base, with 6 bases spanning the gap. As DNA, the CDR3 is TGCAGCGTCGGACAGAACACTGAAGCTTTCTTT. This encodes CSVGQNTEAFF. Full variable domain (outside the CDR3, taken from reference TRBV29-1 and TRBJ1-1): SAVISQKPSRDICQRGTSLTIQCQVDSQVTMMFWYRQQPGQSLTLIATANQGSEATYESGFVIDKFPISRPNLTFSTLTVSNMSPEDSSIYLCSVGQNTEAFFGQGTRLTVV.

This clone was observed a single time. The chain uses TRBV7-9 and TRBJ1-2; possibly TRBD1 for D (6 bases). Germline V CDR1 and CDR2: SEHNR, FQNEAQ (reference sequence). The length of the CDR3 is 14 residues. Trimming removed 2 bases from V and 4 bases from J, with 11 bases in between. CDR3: CASSLTTGIYGYTF. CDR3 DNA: TGTGCCAGCAGCTTAACAACAGGGATCTATGGCTACACCTTC.

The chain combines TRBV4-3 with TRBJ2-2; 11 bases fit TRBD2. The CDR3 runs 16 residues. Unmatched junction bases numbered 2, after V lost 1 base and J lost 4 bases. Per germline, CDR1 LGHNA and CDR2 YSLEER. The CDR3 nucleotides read TGCGCCAGCAGCCAAGTAGCGGGAGGGGGCACCGGGGAGCTGTTTTTT. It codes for CASSQVAGGGTGELFF.

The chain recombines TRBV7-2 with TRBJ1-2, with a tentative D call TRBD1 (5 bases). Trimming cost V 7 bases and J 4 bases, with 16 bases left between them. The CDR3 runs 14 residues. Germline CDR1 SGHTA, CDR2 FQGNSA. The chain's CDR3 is CASNLGTEGYGYTF. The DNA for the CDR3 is TGTGCCAGCAACCTAGGGACGGAGGGCTATGGCTACACCTTC.

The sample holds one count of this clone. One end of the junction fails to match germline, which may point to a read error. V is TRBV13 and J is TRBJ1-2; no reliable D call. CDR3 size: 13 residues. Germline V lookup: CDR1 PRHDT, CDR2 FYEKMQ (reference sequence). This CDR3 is CASSLFANYGHTF. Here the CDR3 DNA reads TGTGCCAGCAGCTTATTCGCCAACTATGGCCACACCTTC.

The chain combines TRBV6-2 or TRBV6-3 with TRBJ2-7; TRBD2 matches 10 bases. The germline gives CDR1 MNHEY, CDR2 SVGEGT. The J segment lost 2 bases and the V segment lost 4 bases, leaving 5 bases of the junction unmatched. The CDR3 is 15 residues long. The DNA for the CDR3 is TGTGCCAGCAGTTCAGCGGGAGGGGGCACCTACGAGCAGTACTTC. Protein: CASSSAGGGTYEQYF.

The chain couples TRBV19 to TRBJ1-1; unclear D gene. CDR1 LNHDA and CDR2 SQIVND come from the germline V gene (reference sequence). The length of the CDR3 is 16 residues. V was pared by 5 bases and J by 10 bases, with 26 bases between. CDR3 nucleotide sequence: TGTGCCAGTAGTGACGTAAGGTGGCGGAGTGGAGTTAGAGCTTTCTTT. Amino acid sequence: CASSDVRWRSGVRAFF.

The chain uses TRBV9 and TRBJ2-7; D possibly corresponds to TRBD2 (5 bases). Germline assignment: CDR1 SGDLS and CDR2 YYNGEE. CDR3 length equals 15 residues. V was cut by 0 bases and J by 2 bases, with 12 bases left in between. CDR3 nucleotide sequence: TGTGCCAGCAGCGTAGGGTCTAGCCCAACCTACGAGCAGTACTTC. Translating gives CASSVGSSPTYEQYF.

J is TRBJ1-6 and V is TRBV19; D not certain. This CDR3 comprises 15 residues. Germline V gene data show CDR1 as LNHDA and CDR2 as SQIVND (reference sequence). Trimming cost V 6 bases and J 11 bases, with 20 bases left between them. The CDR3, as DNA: TGTGCCAGTAGAGCCGTTGAGGGAGGAAATCCACCCCTCCACTTT. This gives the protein CASRAVEGGNPPLHF.

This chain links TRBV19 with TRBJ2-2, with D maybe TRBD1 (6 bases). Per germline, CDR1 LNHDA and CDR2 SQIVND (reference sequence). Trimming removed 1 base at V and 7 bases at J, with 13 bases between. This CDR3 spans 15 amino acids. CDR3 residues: CASSIVQGRDGELFF. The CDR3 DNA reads TGTGCCAGTAGTATAGTCCAGGGGCGAGACGGGGAGCTGTTTTTT.

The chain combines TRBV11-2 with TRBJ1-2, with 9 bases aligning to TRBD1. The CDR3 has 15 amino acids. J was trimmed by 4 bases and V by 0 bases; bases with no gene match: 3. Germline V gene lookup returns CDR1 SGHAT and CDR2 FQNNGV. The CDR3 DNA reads TGTGCCAGCAGCTTAGACCGGACAGGGGTCTATGGCTACACCTTC. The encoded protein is CASSLDRTGVYGYTF.